These 18 T cell receptor beta chains were sequenced from one sample in a study of T cell responses to AZD1222 COVID-19 vaccine. Only in-frame clones appear in the TCRdb table, and some are missing; sequencing was by immunoSEQ multiplex PCR. The table records 85,000 to 100,000 clones, about 89% of them present only once. Sequenced here: peripheral blood, sampled on day 0 of AZD1222 vaccination. These TCRs come from an adult in good health.

The rearrangement links TRBV7-2 to TRBJ2-2; D is ambiguous. V shed 5 bases and J shed 1 base, with 8 bases lying between them. Per germline, CDR1 SGHTA and CDR2 FQGNSA. The CDR3 covers 14 residues. The CDR3 coding sequence is TGTGCCAGCAGCCCACGACAGAACACCGGGGAGCTGTTTTTT. Protein sequence: CASSPRQNTGELFF. The complete variable domain, with remaining parts taken from reference TRBV7-2 and TRBJ2-2, reads GAGVSQSPSNKVTEKGKDVELRCDPISGHTALYWYRQSLGQGLEFLIYFQGNSAPDKSGLPSDRFSAERTGGSVSTLTIQRTQQEDSAVYLCASSPRQNTGELFFGEGSRLTVL.

CDR3 loop: CASAGQLNTEAFF. The CDR3 DNA reads TGTGCCAGCGCTGGACAGCTGAACACTGAAGCTTTCTTT. The chain uses TRBV14 and TRBJ1-1, with D possibly matching TRBD1 (6 bases). CDR1 is SGHDN and CDR2 is FVKESK in the germline V gene. Trimming pared 8 bases from V and 0 bases from J, leaving 10 bases between. This CDR3 is 13 amino acids long.

The chain combines TRBV19 with TRBJ1-2, with D uncertain. The length of the CDR3 is 16 residues. Trimming left V 5 bases short and J 0 bases short, with 16 bases between. The germline V gene encodes CDR1 LNHDA and CDR2 SQIVND (reference sequence). CDR3 sequence reads: CASSPPRTGANYGYTF. The CDR3 DNA sequence: TGTGCCAGTAGTCCACCCCGCACCGGCGCTAACTATGGCTACACCTTC.

This clone came up a few times. The V gene is TRBV29-1, the J gene TRBJ1-2; D uncertain. Trimming shortened V by 4 bases and J by 5 bases, and 11 bases separated the two germline ends. This CDR3 has 12 residues. The germline V gene encodes CDR1 SQVTM and CDR2 ANQGSEA. Written as DNA, the CDR3 is TGCAGCGTTGTGAGGGAGGCATATGGCTACACCTTC. It translates to CSVVREAYGYTF.

This clone was counted between two and nine times. The gene calls are TRBV5-4 and TRBJ1-2; D might be TRBD1 (6 bases). Germline assignment: CDR1 SGHNT and CDR2 YYREEE (reference sequence). V lost 4 bases to trimming and J lost 1 base, with 8 bases between them. The CDR3 loop spans 13 amino acids. The CDR3 region is CASSEGGNYGYTF. The CDR3 nucleotides are TGTGCCAGCAGCGAGGGGGGTAACTATGGCTACACCTTC. The full variable domain, rest sourced from reference TRBV5-4 and TRBJ1-2, is ETGVTQSPTHLIKTRGQQVTLRCSSQSGHNTVSWYQQALGQGPQFIFQYYREEENGRGNFPPRFSGLQFPNYSSELNVNALELDDSALYLCASSEGGNYGYTFGSGTRLTVV.

The chain recombines TRBV28 with TRBJ1-1; D is possibly TRBD1 (6 bases). V lost 5 bases, J lost 4 bases, and 14 bases lay in between. The CDR3 totals 14 residues. Germline CDR1 reads MDHEN; CDR2 reads SYDVKM. CDR3 nucleotide sequence: TGTGCCAGCAGTCAGCAGGGGTCGGTCACTGAAGCTTTCTTT. Amino acids: CASSQQGSVTEAFF.

This rearrangement joins TRBV7-2 to TRBJ1-2; 8 bases are a match to TRBD1. Germline lookup yields CDR1 SGHTA and CDR2 FQGNSA. The CDR3 is made up of 16 amino acids. The V gene end was trimmed by 1 base and the J gene end by 8 bases; junction bases not matched to a gene: 12. The CDR3 is CASSLVHAGGDDGYTF. As DNA, the CDR3 is TGTGCCAGCAGCTTAGTTCATGCAGGGGGCGACGACGGCTACACCTTC.

The rearrangement joins TRBV5-6 to TRBJ1-3; 7 nucleotides line up with TRBD1. CDR1 SGHDT and CDR2 YYEEEE come from the germline V gene. CDR3 length: 16 residues. Germline trimming cut 5 bases from V and 0 bases from J; bases unmatched to any gene: 8. The CDR3 here is CASRRTGDSSGNTIYF. Written as DNA, the CDR3 is TGTGCCAGCAGACGCACCGGGGACAGCTCTGGAAACACCATATATTTT.

V gene TRBV6-2 or TRBV6-3 combines with J gene TRBJ2-5; D not certain. The ends were cut back, 5 bases at V and 5 bases at J, with 9 bases in the middle. The CDR3 runs 12 residues. Germline V gene lookup returns CDR1 MNHEY and CDR2 SVGEGT. The CDR3 sequence is CASSGGVETQYF. For the CDR3, the DNA is TGTGCCAGCAGTGGTGGGGTTGAGACCCAGTACTTC.

This sequence joins TRBV24-1 and TRBJ2-4; D gene uncertain. The germline CDR1 and CDR2 sequences are KGHDR and SFDVKD. There are 17 residues in the CDR3. Trimming pared 3 bases from V and 0 bases from J, leaving 14 bases between. The CDR3 reads CATSDPHPLQAKNIQYF. In nucleotides, the CDR3 is TGTGCCACCAGTGATCCTCACCCGCTCCAAGCCAAAAACATTCAGTACTTC.

This chain joins TRBV10-2 and TRBJ1-1; D not certain. With 11 bases removed from V and 4 bases from J, the gap between germline ends came to 14 bases. The CDR3 runs to 12 residues. Germline V lookup: CDR1 WSHSY, CDR2 SAAADI. The CDR3 loop is CASANGVTEAFF. The CDR3 DNA sequence: TGCGCCTCCGCAAATGGGGTCACTGAAGCTTTCTTT.

This clone was recorded a few times. The CDR3 sequence: CASRHTQTGGLQSLPNTEAFF. CDR3 bases: TGCGCCAGCAGACATACTCAGACAGGGGGCCTCCAATCCTTACCGAACACTGAAGCTTTCTTT. The chain has TRBV5-1 and TRBJ1-1; the match to TRBD1 covers 10 bases. The CDR3 is made up of 21 amino acids. The germline CDR1 and CDR2 sequences are SGHRS and YFSETQ. Trimming removed 5 bases from V and 1 base from J; junction bases left unmatched: 23.

This clone was found a few times. The rearrangement uses TRBV9 and TRBJ2-7; TRBD1 aligns across 12 bases. After removal of 3 bases from V and 5 bases from J, the junction contained 6 bases not matched to a gene. The CDR3 spans 15 residues. Germline V lookup: CDR1 SGDLS, CDR2 YYNGEE. The CDR3 spells CASSGSGTGGNEQYF. The CDR3 coding sequence is TGTGCCAGCAGCGGCTCCGGGACAGGGGGCAACGAGCAGTACTTC.

The genes are TRBV2 and TRBJ1-1; no definite D call. Between the trimmed V and J ends, which lost 2 bases and 1 base, there was a span of 11 bases. Germline CDR1 is SNHLY and CDR2 is FYNNEI. There are 15 residues in the CDR3. Written as DNA, the CDR3 is TGTGCCAGCAGTGAATCACGCTCAGGGAACACTGAAGCTTTCTTT. Translation: CASSESRSGNTEAFF.

This chain uses TRBV20-1 with TRBJ2-7; the D is unclear. Trimming cost V 5 bases and J 3 bases, with 5 bases left between them. Germline V CDR1 and CDR2: DFQATT, SNEGSKA (reference sequence). The CDR3 runs 10 residues. CDR3 sequence reads: CSALFYEQYF. CDR3 DNA sequence: TGCAGTGCTCTTTTCTACGAGCAGTACTTC.

This sequence joins TRBV9 and TRBJ2-2; 8 nucleotides match TRBD2. V trimming: 3 bases; J trimming: 3 bases; junction bases outside the gene matches: 7. Germline loops: CDR1 SGDLS, CDR2 YYNGEE. The CDR3 has 16 residues. The CDR3 DNA reads as TGTGCCAGCAGCGGCCTAAGCGGGGGTTACACCGGGGAGCTGTTTTTT. This gives the protein CASSGLSGGYTGELFF.

The V gene is TRBV21-1, the J gene TRBJ2-1; TRBD2, the D gene given by the table, was not confirmed from the DNA. TRBV21-1 is an annotated pseudogene. The CDR3 covers 19 residues. This chain's CDR3 is CASSKPPGLAGAHYNEQFF. DNA of the CDR3: TGTGCCAGCAGCAAACCCCCGGGACTAGCGGGGGCCCACTACAATGAGCAGTTCTTC.

The chain links TRBV11-2 to TRBJ1-2; D is perhaps TRBD1 (5 bases). Trimming left V 3 bases short and J 3 bases short, with 17 bases between. The CDR3 is 16 amino acids. Germline V gene sequence: CDR1 SGHAT, CDR2 FQNNGV. Here the CDR3 reads CASSLRGRREDYGYTF. The CDR3 nucleotides read TGTGCCAGCAGCTTGAGGGGCCGTCGGGAAGACTATGGCTACACCTTC.